This T cell receptor (beta chain) was captured in a study of cytomegalovirus exposure and HLA in healthy donors. Broader study findings: In a later analysis, productive TCRs from donors in an Asian-associated ancestry cluster reportedly carried fewer N-insertions than the cohort mean. It is likely that the observed cluster of highly shared sequence variants was a sequencing artifact.

With regard to this clone: What it recognizes is unknown.

PCR primers comprised 60 Vbeta and 13 Jbeta primers. Assay: immunoSEQ multiplex PCR; the TCRdb copy retains only in-frame clones and omits some. The table includes 200,000 or so clones, about 90% detected once. The sample consisted of PBMCs. The sequence derives from a girl under three years old in good health and CMV-seronegative.

CDR3 residues: CASSGQGAWTQPLHF. CDR3 in DNA: TGTGCCAGCAGTGGACAGGGGGCTTGGACCCAACCCCTCCACTTT. J is TRBJ1-6 and V is TRBV2, with 10 nucleotides matching TRBD1. V trimming: 4 bases; J trimming: 12 bases; junction bases outside the gene matches: 9. CDR1 and CDR2 (germline): SNHLY, FYNNEI. The CDR3 is 15 amino acids. The full variable domain, rest sourced from reference TRBV2 and TRBJ1-6, is EPEVTQTPSHQVTQMGQEVILRCVPISNHLYFYWYRQILGQKVEFLVSFYNNEISEKSEIFDDQFSVERPDGSNFTLKIRSTKLEDSAMYFCASSGQGAWTQPLHFGNGTRLTVT.